This T cell receptor beta chain appears in the sequencing data of a study of blood T cell repertoires in COVID-19. Method: immunoSEQ multiplex PCR; TCRdb's copy keeps in-frame clones and lacks some. The profile shows approximately 160,000 clones, around four fifths of them singletons. The sample comprised peripheral blood. This TCR was sampled from a man between 65 and 79 years old who had recovered from COVID-19.

CDR3 in DNA: TGTGCCAGCAGCGCTTGGGACAGAAGAATTGGGGAGCTGTTTTTT. It codes for CASSAWDRRIGELFF. The rearrangement uses TRBV7-9 and TRBJ2-2; 7 nucleotides match TRBD1. In germline, CDR1 is SEHNR, CDR2 FQNEAQ (reference sequence). The V gene end was trimmed by 5 bases and the J gene end by 8 bases; junction bases not matched to a gene: 11. The CDR3 is 15 amino acids.